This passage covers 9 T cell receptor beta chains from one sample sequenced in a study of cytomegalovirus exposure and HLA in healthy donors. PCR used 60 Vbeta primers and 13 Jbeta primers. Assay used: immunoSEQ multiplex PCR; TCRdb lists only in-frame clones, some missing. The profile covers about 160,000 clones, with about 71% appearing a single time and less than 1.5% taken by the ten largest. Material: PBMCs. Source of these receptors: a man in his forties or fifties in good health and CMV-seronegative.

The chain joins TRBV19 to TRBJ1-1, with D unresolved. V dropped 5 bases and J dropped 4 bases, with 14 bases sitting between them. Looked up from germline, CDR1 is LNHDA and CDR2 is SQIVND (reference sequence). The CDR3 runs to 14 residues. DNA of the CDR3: TGTGCCAGTAGTTTCGTAAACCGGGGCACTGAAGCTTTCTTT. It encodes CASSFVNRGTEAFF. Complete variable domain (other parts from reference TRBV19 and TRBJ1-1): DGGITQSPKYLFRKEGQNVTLSCEQNLNHDAMYWYRQDPGQGLRLIYYSQIVNDFQKGDIAEGYSVSREKKESFPLTVTSAQKNPTAFYLCASSFVNRGTEAFFGQGTRLTVV.

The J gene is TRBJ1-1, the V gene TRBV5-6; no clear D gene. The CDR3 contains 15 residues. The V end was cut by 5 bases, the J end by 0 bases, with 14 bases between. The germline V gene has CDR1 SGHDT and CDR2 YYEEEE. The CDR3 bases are TGTGCCAGCAGGACACAGCCCTCCGTGAACACTGAAGCTTTCTTT. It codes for CASRTQPSVNTEAFF.

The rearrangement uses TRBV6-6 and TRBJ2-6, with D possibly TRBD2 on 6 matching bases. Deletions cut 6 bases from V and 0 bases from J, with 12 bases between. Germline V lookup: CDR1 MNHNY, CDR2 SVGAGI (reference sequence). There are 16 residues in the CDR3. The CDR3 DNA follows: TGTGCCAGCAGAAGGGAGGCCTCCTCTGGGGCCAACGTCCTGACTTTC. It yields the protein CASRREASSGANVLTF.

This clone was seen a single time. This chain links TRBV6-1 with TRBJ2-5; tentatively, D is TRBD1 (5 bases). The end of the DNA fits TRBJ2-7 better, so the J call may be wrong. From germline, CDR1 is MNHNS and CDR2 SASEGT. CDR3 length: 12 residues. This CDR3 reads CASSEGRGEQYF. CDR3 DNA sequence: TGTGCCAGCAGTGAAGGTAGGGGCGAGCAGTACTTC.

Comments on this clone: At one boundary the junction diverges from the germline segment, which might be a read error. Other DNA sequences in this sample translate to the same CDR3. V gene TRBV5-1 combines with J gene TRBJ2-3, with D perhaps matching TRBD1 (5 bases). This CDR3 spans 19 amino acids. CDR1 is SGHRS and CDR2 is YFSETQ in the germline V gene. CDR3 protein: CASSSSSGAYRVGGDTQYF. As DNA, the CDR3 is TGCGCCAGTAGCTCGTCGAGTGGGGCTTATAGGGTAGGTGGAGATACGCAGTATTTT.

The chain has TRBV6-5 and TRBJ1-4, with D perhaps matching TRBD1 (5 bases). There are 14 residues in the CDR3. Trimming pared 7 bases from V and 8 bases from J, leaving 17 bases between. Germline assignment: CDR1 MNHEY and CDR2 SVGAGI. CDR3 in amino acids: CASTSGLRGEKLFF. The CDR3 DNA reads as TGTGCCAGCACCTCAGGGTTACGTGGAGAAAAACTGTTTTTT.

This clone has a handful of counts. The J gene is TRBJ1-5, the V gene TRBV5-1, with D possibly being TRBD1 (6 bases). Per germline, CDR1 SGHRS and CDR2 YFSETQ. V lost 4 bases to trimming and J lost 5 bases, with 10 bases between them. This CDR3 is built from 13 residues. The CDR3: CASSVQGDQPQHF. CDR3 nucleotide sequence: TGCGCCAGCAGCGTACAGGGAGATCAGCCCCAGCATTTT.

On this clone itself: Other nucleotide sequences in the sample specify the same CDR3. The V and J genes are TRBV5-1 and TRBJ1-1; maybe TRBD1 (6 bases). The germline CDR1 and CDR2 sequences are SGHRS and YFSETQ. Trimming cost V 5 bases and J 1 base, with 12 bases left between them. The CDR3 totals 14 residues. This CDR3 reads CASSGGQPNTEAFF. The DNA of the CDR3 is TGCGCCAGCAGTGGAGGACAGCCGAACACTGAAGCTTTCTTT.

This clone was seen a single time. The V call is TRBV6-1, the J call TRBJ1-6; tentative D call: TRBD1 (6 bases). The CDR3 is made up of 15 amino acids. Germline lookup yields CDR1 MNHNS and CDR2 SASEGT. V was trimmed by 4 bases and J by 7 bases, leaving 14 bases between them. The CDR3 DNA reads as TGTGCCAGCAGTGGACAGAAACAGGGAAATTCACCCCTCCACTTT. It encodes CASSGQKQGNSPLHF.